The rows below give T cell receptor beta chains drawn from one sample of a study of blood T cell repertoires in COVID-19. The assay was immunoSEQ multiplex PCR, and TCRdb's table has in-frame clones only and misses some. The sample shows approximately 240,000 clones, more than 80% of them seen only once. Sequencing was done on a sample of peripheral blood. Receptors were obtained from a woman younger than 45 with COVID-19, enrolled during active disease. CDR3s include the opening cysteine and the closing phenylalanine or tryptophan. The order of the fields is V gene, J gene, clone size, D gene, CDR3 DNA, CDR3 protein. A D gene is named only where the DNA matches it firmly. Rows may omit the clone size; those that give it use once, few, many or a size class.

V gene: TRBV13
J gene: TRBJ1-4
clone size: -
D gene: TRBD1
CDR3 DNA: TGTGCCAGCAGGAGACAGGGGAATACTAATGAAAAACTGTTTTTT
CDR3 protein: CASRRQGNTNEKLFF

V gene: TRBV29-1
J gene: TRBJ1-5
clone size: -
D gene: -
CDR3 DNA: TGCAGCGTGGGGGGTAGCAATCAGCCCCAGCATTTT
CDR3 protein: CSVGGSNQPQHF

V gene: TRBV12-3/TRBV12-4
J gene: TRBJ1-1
clone size: -
D gene: -
CDR3 DNA: TGTGCCAGCAGTTTAGGAGGAGCGTCTGAAGCTTTCTTT
CDR3 protein: CASSLGGASEAFF

V gene: TRBV6-2/TRBV6-3
J gene: TRBJ1-5
clone size: -
D gene: -
CDR3 DNA: TGTGCCAGCAGTTATATACATAGCAATCAGCCCCAGCATTTT
CDR3 protein: CASSYIHSNQPQHF

V gene: TRBV6-5
J gene: TRBJ2-2
clone size: few
D gene: TRBD1
CDR3 DNA: TGTGCCAGCAGTTACTCGACGGGGACAGCCACCGGGGAGCTGTTTTTT
CDR3 protein: CASSYSTGTATGELFF

V gene: TRBV6-6
J gene: TRBJ2-1
clone size: -
D gene: TRBD2
CDR3 DNA: TGTGCCAGCAGTCGCCCCATAGCGGGAGGGACCTACAATGAGCAGTTCTTC
CDR3 protein: CASSRPIAGGTYNEQFF

V gene: TRBV19
J gene: TRBJ1-5
clone size: -
D gene: TRBD1
CDR3 DNA: TGTGCCACCGTGGGACAGATCAATCAGCCCCAGCATTTT
CDR3 protein: CATVGQINQPQHF

V gene: TRBV6-5
J gene: TRBJ2-5
clone size: -
D gene: -
CDR3 DNA: TGTGCCAGCACCAACGAGGAGACCCAGTACTTC
CDR3 protein: CASTNEETQYF

V gene: TRBV13
J gene: TRBJ2-7
clone size: -
D gene: TRBD1
CDR3 DNA: TGTGCCAGCACCCCCCCCGGGACAGGTACCTACGAGCAGTACTTC
CDR3 protein: CASTPPGTGTYEQYF

V gene: TRBV19
J gene: TRBJ1-2
clone size: few
D gene: -
CDR3 DNA: TGTGCCAGTAGTATAGGCACGAGCTATGGCTACACCTTC
CDR3 protein: CASSIGTSYGYTF

V gene: TRBV30
J gene: TRBJ2-2
clone size: -
D gene: TRBD1
CDR3 DNA: TGTGCCTGGAGTGAGGGACAGGCGAACACCGGGGAGCTGTTTTTT
CDR3 protein: CAWSEGQANTGELFF

V gene: TRBV14
J gene: TRBJ2-1
clone size: -
D gene: -
CDR3 DNA: TGTGCCAGCAGCCAAGACGTTCGGGGGAGTGAGCAGTTCTTC
CDR3 protein: CASSQDVRGSEQFF

V gene: TRBV2
J gene: TRBJ2-7
clone size: -
D gene: -
CDR3 DNA: TGTGCCAGCAGTGATAAGGGGTCCCTTATTCGGGAGCAGTACTTC
CDR3 protein: CASSDKGSLIREQYF

V gene: TRBV6-5
J gene: TRBJ1-5
clone size: -
D gene: TRBD1
CDR3 DNA: TGTGCCAGCAGGGGACAGGGGGCGAATCAGCCCCAGCATTTT
CDR3 protein: CASRGQGANQPQHF

V gene: TRBV6-1
J gene: TRBJ1-5
clone size: -
D gene: -
CDR3 DNA: TGTGCCAGCAGTGAGTCCTGGGGGGATCAGCCCCAGCATTTT
CDR3 protein: CASSESWGDQPQHF